This record covers a single T cell receptor beta chain. This record comes from a study of T cells after somatic rescue of genetic block. Clones were read by immunoSEQ multiplex PCR, and TCRdb kept only the in-frame ones, dropping some. This sample yields roughly 92,000 clones, of which 85% to 90% are seen a single time; about 1.5% belongs to the top ten. The ends were cut back, 3 bases at V and 2 bases at J, with 8 bases in the middle. The CDR3 loop spans 13 amino acids. CDR1 and CDR2 from the germline V gene are SGHNT and YENEEA. The source is a young woman. The sample comprised peripheral blood mononuclear cells (PBMCs). This rearrangement joins TRBV11-3 to TRBJ2-7, with a possible D match to TRBD2 (5 bases). The CDR3 DNA sequence: TGTGCCAGCAGCTTGGGGAGTCCCTACGAGCAGTACTTC. Protein: CASSLGSPYEQYF.